This TCR beta chain came from a study of cytomegalovirus exposure and HLA in healthy donors. This clone came up once. The PCR ran on 60 Vbeta and 13 Jbeta primers. Clones were sequenced by immunoSEQ multiplex PCR, and TCRdb holds only the in-frame ones, with some missing. The repertoire holds around 92,000 clones, over 60% seen once, with about a sixth in the top ten. The CDR3 is made up of 17 amino acids. V gave up 4 bases and J gave up 4 bases, with 22 bases separating them. CDR1 is LGHNA and CDR2 is YNFKEQ in the germline V gene. The gene calls are TRBV4-2 and TRBJ1-1; D not certain. The sample comprised PBMCs. The sequence came from a man aged 55 to 70 in good health and CMV-seropositive. CDR3 region: CASSPQLRTGSGTEAFF. The CDR3 DNA reads TGTGCCAGCAGCCCCCAACTTCGCACGGGGTCGGGCACTGAAGCTTTCTTT.